This T cell receptor (beta chain) was identified in a study of blood T cell repertoires in COVID-19. Study context: Samples taken during acute and convalescent COVID-19 were collected in the United States, Italy and Spain. T cells, B-cell-depleted T cells, or PBMCs provided the cDNA or gDNA that served as material.

Authors' processing steps: Amplifying reference gene primers gave estimates of nucleated cell counts. Sequenced by immunoSEQ multiplex PCR; TCRdb stores in-frame clones only, minus some. Clone size and V and J calls were adopted from that table, with D and trimming inferred from the DNA. The sample lists about 290,000 clones, 85% seen once, with around 3.7% in the top ten. This receptor was identified in a woman aged 45 to 65 with active or convalescent COVID-19. Material for sequencing was peripheral blood.

CDR3 in DNA: TGTGCCAGCAGCCACGAGCGGCTGGGCGGCAGACTTAACTATGGCTACACCTTC. Its protein is CASSHERLGGRLNYGYTF. The chain is built from TRBV3-1 (or the pseudogene TRBV3-2) and TRBJ1-2; D not certain. V lost 3 bases and J lost 1, with 21 bases in between. The CDR3 extends over 18 amino acids. Germline CDR1 reads LGHDT; CDR2 reads YNNKEL (reference sequence).